The next 14 T cell receptor beta chains were all read from a single sample in a study of blood T cell repertoires in COVID-19. Repertoires were generated with immunoSEQ multiplex PCR, while TCRdb's copy carries only in-frame clones and drops some. The top ten clones hold around 6% of a sample with 110,000 to 150,000 clones, around 73% of them seen once. Sequenced material: PBMCs or T cells enriched from blood (not recorded which). All receptors come from a woman between 50 and 59 years old who had recovered from COVID-19.

The chain uses TRBV18 and TRBJ2-2, with a tentative D call TRBD1 (6 bases). This CDR3 spans 14 amino acids. V lost 2 bases and J lost 6, with 10 bases in between. Germline assignment: CDR1 KGHSH and CDR2 LQKENI. The CDR3 DNA reads as TGTGCCAGCTCACCATCTACAGGGCCCGGGGAGCTGTTTTTT. Amino acid sequence: CASSPSTGPGELFF.

This clone has just one count. The rearrangement uses TRBV4-1 and TRBJ1-1; 7 nucleotides agree with TRBD1. This CDR3 contains 12 residues. CDR1 is MGHRA, CDR2 YSYEKL, per germline. V lost 2 bases and J lost 11; bases outside the gene matches: 5. The CDR3 protein is CASSQLGQEAFF. The CDR3 DNA is TGCGCCAGCAGCCAACTCGGACAGGAGGCTTTCTTT.

The rearrangement links TRBV2 to TRBJ2-5, with D perhaps TRBD2 (6 bases). V lost 4 bases to trimming and J lost 1 base, with 13 bases between them. The CDR3 is made up of 15 amino acids. Germline loops: CDR1 SNHLY, CDR2 FYNNEI. CDR3 amino acids: CASSATRGTQETQYF. DNA of the CDR3: TGTGCCAGCAGTGCGACTAGGGGAACCCAAGAGACCCAGTACTTC.

This chain joins TRBV6-5 and TRBJ1-2; a weak D match, TRBD1 (6 bases). Germline V CDR1 and CDR2: MNHEY, SVGAGI. Trimming took 10 bases from V and 0 from J, leaving 12 bases between them. The CDR3 totals 13 residues. For the CDR3, the DNA is TGTGCCAACCGACAGGACACTAACTATGGCTACACCTTC. It encodes CANRQDTNYGYTF.

The V and J genes are TRBV9 and TRBJ1-5; 7 nucleotides align to TRBD1. The CDR3 has 14 residues. The ends lost 3 bases at V and 9 bases at J; junction bases unmatched: 9. Germline CDR1 is SGDLS and CDR2 is YYNGEE. Written as DNA, the CDR3 is TGTGCCAGCAGCGGACAGGGCGGGTTAGGGCCCCAGCATTTT. Its protein product is CASSGQGGLGPQHF.

This chain uses TRBV7-9 with TRBJ1-6; 10 bases are shared with TRBD1. CDR1 is SEHNR, CDR2 FQNEAQ, per germline (reference sequence). V gave up 11 bases and J gave up 10 bases; unmatched junction bases: 8. The CDR3 runs 13 residues. The CDR3: CAGVGTGESPLHF. The CDR3 bases are TGTGCCGGGGTCGGGACAGGGGAATCACCCCTCCACTTT.

V and J are TRBV6-5 and TRBJ1-6; no definite D call. Looked up from germline, CDR1 is MNHEY and CDR2 is SVGAGI. V lost 3 bases to trimming and J lost 11 bases, with 11 bases between them. The length of the CDR3 is 13 residues. The CDR3 DNA follows: TGTGCCAGCAGTTATTTGAGGAGCACACCCCTCCACTTT. Its protein product is CASSYLRSTPLHF.

The rearrangement links TRBV6-4 to TRBJ1-1; 9 positions agree with TRBD1. Germline loops: CDR1 MRHNA, CDR2 SNTAGT. This CDR3 comprises 14 residues. The V and J ends lost 5 bases and 5 bases, in that order; junction bases with no gene match: 6. The CDR3 DNA sequence: TGTGCCAGCAGTACACAGGGGGCTGGAACTGAAGCTTTCTTT. Its protein product is CASSTQGAGTEAFF.

This sequence joins TRBV7-9 and TRBJ1-1; D uncertain. CDR1 and CDR2 (germline): SEHNR, FQNEAQ (reference sequence). CDR3 length: 14 amino acids. Trimming took 2 bases from V and 1 from J, leaving 8 bases between them. The CDR3 loop reads CASSLWEKNTEAFF. For the CDR3, the DNA is TGTGCCAGCAGCTTATGGGAGAAGAACACTGAAGCTTTCTTT.

The rearrangement joins TRBV28 to TRBJ1-4; the match to TRBD1 covers 12 bases. Losses at the gene ends were 6 bases for V and 3 bases for J; bases not matched to a gene: 11. Germline V gives CDR1 MDHEN, CDR2 SYDVKM. CDR3 length: 18 residues. The CDR3 sequence is CASSLGQGAIGSNEKLFF. The CDR3 DNA reads as TGTGCCAGCAGCCTGGGACAGGGGGCAATTGGGTCTAATGAAAAACTGTTTTTT.

The chain couples TRBV27 to TRBJ1-1, with D unresolved. Germline V gene data show CDR1 as MNHEY and CDR2 as SMNVEV (reference sequence). This CDR3 contains 15 residues. V shed 10 bases and J shed 0 bases, with 18 bases lying between them. As DNA, the CDR3 is TGTGCCACCCAGCGGGAGAGGCGTATGAACACTGAAGCTTTCTTT. This codes for CATQRERRMNTEAFF.

The rearrangement uses TRBV4-1 and TRBJ1-2; 8 positions agree with TRBD1. CDR3 length equals 14 residues. Germline CDR1 is MGHRA and CDR2 is YSYEKL. Unmatched junction bases numbered 3, after V lost 1 base and J lost 5 bases. CDR3 sequence reads: CASSQGQGKYGYTF. DNA of the CDR3: TGCGCCAGCAGCCAAGGACAGGGGAAATATGGCTACACCTTC.

The chain has TRBV5-1 and TRBJ1-2; no clear D gene. CDR1 and CDR2 (germline): SGHRS, YFSETQ. V lost 4 bases and J lost 2, with 15 bases in between. This CDR3 is 15 amino acids long. The CDR3 loop reads CASSIGDGSNYGYTF. DNA of the CDR3: TGCGCCAGCAGCATTGGTGACGGGTCGAACTATGGCTACACCTTC.

This chain joins TRBV5-1 and TRBJ2-6; the match to TRBD2 covers 7 bases. Germline V gene data show CDR1 as SGHRS and CDR2 as YFSETQ. J lost 1 base, V lost 4 bases, and 5 bases had no gene match. The length of the CDR3 is 16 residues. CDR3 residues: CASSIPGGSGANVLTF. In nucleotides, the CDR3 is TGCGCCAGCAGCATACCCGGGGGGTCTGGGGCCAACGTCCTGACTTTC.